What follows are 24 T cell receptor beta chains derived from one specimen sequenced in a study of cytomegalovirus exposure and HLA in healthy donors. The PCR ran on 60 Vbeta and 13 Jbeta primers. Clones were read by immunoSEQ multiplex PCR, and TCRdb kept only the in-frame ones, dropping some. The sample has about 62,000 clones; around 80% are singletons. Sequenced: PBMCs. All receptors come from a man aged 40-50 years in good health and CMV-seronegative.

The chain joins TRBV5-5 to TRBJ2-5; 10 bases line up with TRBD2. Germline V gene data show CDR1 as SGHKS and CDR2 as YYEKEE (reference sequence). The CDR3 contains 18 residues. V trimming: 3 bases; J trimming: 1 base; junction bases outside the gene matches: 12. CDR3 nucleotides: TGTGCCAGCAGCTGGGGTAGACTAGCGGGCGGGGTCCAAGAGACCCAGTACTTC. Its translation is CASSWGRLAGGVQETQYF.

The J gene is TRBJ1-1, the V gene TRBV29-1, with 7 bases lining up with TRBD1. V was clipped by 6 bases and J by 7 bases; unmatched bases: 14. Germline V gives CDR1 SQVTM, CDR2 ANQGSEA. The CDR3 contains 14 residues. This CDR3 reads CSVIEPRDRLEAFF. The DNA for the CDR3 is TGCAGCGTGATAGAACCGCGGGACAGACTTGAAGCTTTCTTT.

The chain recombines TRBV6-6 with TRBJ2-7, with TRBD1 as a possible D gene (5 bases). V shed 5 bases and J shed 3 bases, with 5 bases lying between them. The CDR3 covers 11 residues. In germline, CDR1 is MNHNY, CDR2 SVGAGI (reference sequence). The CDR3 DNA follows: TGTGCCAGCAGTGACAGCTACGAGCAGTACTTC. It translates to CASSDSYEQYF.

This clone appeared a few times. The chain uses TRBV5-5 and TRBJ2-1, with 10 nucleotides matching TRBD1. Germline V lookup: CDR1 SGHKS, CDR2 YYEKEE (reference sequence). The CDR3 consists of 18 residues. The ends lost 3 bases at V and 10 bases at J; junction bases unmatched: 19. DNA for the CDR3: TGTGCCAGCAGCTGGGGACAGGGGAGCGGGAATTTTCCGGGGGAGCAGTTCTTC. Its translation: CASSWGQGSGNFPGEQFF.

The chain is built from TRBV7-9 and TRBJ2-3, with D possibly being TRBD2 (7 bases). This CDR3 contains 16 residues. CDR1 is SEHNR and CDR2 is FQNEAQ in the germline V gene (reference sequence). Deletions cut 6 bases from V and 0 bases from J, with 16 bases between. The CDR3 nucleotides read TGTGCCAGCAGTCCGAGGGGGGGCCCCAGCACAGATACGCAGTATTTT. Amino acids: CASSPRGGPSTDTQYF.

The genes are TRBV6-1 and TRBJ2-1; the match to TRBD2 covers 13 bases. CDR1 is MNHNS and CDR2 is SASEGT in the germline V gene. Trimming took 5 bases from V and 8 from J; bases not matched to a gene: 6. The CDR3 is 15 residues long. This chain's CDR3 is CASSTLAGGRDEQFF. DNA for the CDR3: TGTGCCAGCAGTACACTAGCGGGGGGGAGGGATGAGCAGTTCTTC.

This clone was seen a single time. An end of the junction differs from the germline gene, which may be a read error. This chain connects TRBV18 to TRBJ2-7, with D unresolved. The germline CDR1 and CDR2 sequences are KGHSH and LQKENI. The CDR3 is made up of 14 amino acids. The CDR3 loop is CASSPLSQSYGQYF. The CDR3 DNA reads as TGTGCCAGCTCACCATTGTCACAGTCCTACGGGCAGTACTTC.

V and J are TRBV9 and TRBJ1-1; D is perhaps TRBD1 (5 bases). Trimming took off 2 bases at V and 0 bases at J, with 8 bases between the two ends. This CDR3 has 14 residues. CDR1 and CDR2 from the germline V gene are SGDLS and YYNGEE. The CDR3, as DNA: TGTGCCAGCAGCGTGGGGGGGGTGAACACTGAAGCTTTCTTT. This sequence encodes CASSVGGVNTEAFF.

As concerns this clone: One end of the junction is discordant with germline, which a read error may explain. Different DNA sequences within this sample yield the same CDR3. CDR3 residues: CASSLDRTNYGYTF. DNA for the CDR3: TGTGCCAGCAGTTTGGACAGGACTAACTATGGTTACACCTTC. The V and J genes are TRBV6-5 and TRBJ1-2; TRBD1 agrees at 7 bases. This CDR3 has 14 residues. Germline CDR1 MNHEY, CDR2 SVGAGI.

Points on this clone: An end of the junction does not agree with germline; a read error may underlie this. V gene TRBV11-2 combines with J gene TRBJ2-6, with D possibly TRBD1 on 5 matching bases. This CDR3 is 13 amino acids long. Germline CDR1 reads SGHAT; CDR2 reads FQNNGV. The CDR3 coding sequence is TGTGCCAGCAGCCTATCTGGGGCCGACGTCCTGACTTTC. Its protein product is CASSLSGADVLTF.

The table lists this clone with a few counts. The V and J genes are TRBV19 and TRBJ2-2; TRBD2 aligns across 10 bases. The CDR3 extends over 15 amino acids. V shed 6 bases and J 6 bases; nucleotides not matched to a gene: 7. Germline assignment: CDR1 LNHDA and CDR2 SQIVND (reference sequence). This CDR3 reads CASRHPLAGAGELFF. CDR3 coding DNA: TGTGCCAGTAGGCACCCCCTAGCGGGAGCCGGGGAGCTGTTTTTT.

This chain links TRBV5-1 with TRBJ2-1; 12 nucleotides match TRBD2. V gave up 4 bases and J gave up 8 bases; unmatched junction bases: 10. Germline assignment: CDR1 SGHRS and CDR2 YFSETQ. The CDR3 sequence is 16 residues long. In DNA form, the CDR3 reads TGCGCCAGCAGCCTCTTGACTAGCGGGAGTCTCGATGAGCAGTTCTTC. Translating gives CASSLLTSGSLDEQFF.

This rearrangement joins TRBV7-2 to TRBJ2-7; maybe TRBD2 (7 bases). Germline loops: CDR1 SGHTA, CDR2 FQGNSA. V lost 2 bases and J 3 bases, leaving 8 bases between the germline ends. The CDR3 has 13 amino acids. CDR3 DNA: TGTGCCAGCAGCTTAAGGGGGGGCTACGAGCAGTACTTC. This sequence encodes CASSLRGGYEQYF.

V and J are TRBV6-5 and TRBJ2-7; D is perhaps TRBD2 (6 bases). Germline V gene data show CDR1 as MNHEY and CDR2 as SVGAGI. The V and J ends lost 8 bases and 2 bases respectively, with 16 bases between them. The CDR3 totals 14 residues. This chain's CDR3 is CASGLEGITYEQYF. The CDR3, as DNA: TGTGCCAGCGGTTTGGAGGGGATAACCTACGAGCAGTACTTC.

The rearrangement uses TRBV6-5 and TRBJ2-7; 10 bases match TRBD1. CDR1 and CDR2 from the germline V gene are MNHEY and SVGAGI. The V and J ends lost 3 bases and 5 bases, in that order; junction bases with no gene match: 4. This CDR3 spans 14 amino acids. The CDR3 sequence: CASSYGDRGNEQYF. CDR3 in DNA: TGTGCCAGCAGTTATGGGGACAGGGGCAACGAGCAGTACTTC.

The J gene is TRBJ2-7, the V gene TRBV7-2; TRBD2 agrees at 15 bases. Germline CDR1 SGHTA, CDR2 FQGNSA. The V segment lost 4 bases and the J segment 0 bases; nucleotides outside the gene matches: 4. CDR3 length: 17 amino acids. The CDR3 region has the DNA TGTGCCAGCAGCTGGACTAGCGGGAGGGCCGACTCCTACGAGCAGTACTTC. Amino acids: CASSWTSGRADSYEQYF.

The CDR3 region is CAINKGDNSPLHF. The CDR3 DNA sequence: TGTGCCATCAACAAGGGGGATAATTCACCCCTCCACTTT. The chain recombines TRBV10-3 with TRBJ1-6; tentative D call: TRBD1 (6 bases). The CDR3 has 13 amino acids. Germline values: CDR1 ENHRY, CDR2 SYGVKD. With 7 bases removed from V and 5 bases from J, the gap between germline ends came to 9 bases.

The chain combines TRBV5-1 with TRBJ2-5, with 7 bases lining up with TRBD1. V shed 1 base and J 1 base; nucleotides not matched to a gene: 4. This CDR3 contains 15 residues. Germline V gives CDR1 SGHRS, CDR2 YFSETQ. The CDR3 nucleotides read TGCGCCAGCAGCTTGTACAGGGGCCCCCAAGAGACCCAGTACTTC. This encodes CASSLYRGPQETQYF.

This clone was picked up a small number of times. The gene calls are TRBV6-5 and TRBJ2-7, with D perhaps matching TRBD1 (6 bases). Trimming pared 5 bases from V and 6 bases from J, leaving 11 bases between. This CDR3 spans 12 amino acids. Looked up from germline, CDR1 is MNHEY and CDR2 is SVGAGI. CDR3 nucleotide sequence: TGTGCCAGCAGTGTATGGGACATCGAGCAGTACTTC. Translated, it gives CASSVWDIEQYF.

This rearrangement joins TRBV11-1 to TRBJ2-7, with 7 positions matching TRBD1. CDR1 and CDR2 from the germline V gene are SGHAT and FQDESV (reference sequence). The CDR3 runs 13 residues. V shed 5 bases, J shed 12 bases, and the junction held 13 bases outside the gene matches. Here the CDR3 reads CASSTNQGGNVYF. CDR3 coding DNA: TGTGCCAGCAGCACGAACCAAGGGGGCAATGTGTACTTC.

V gene TRBV11-2 combines with J gene TRBJ2-7; 10 positions agree with TRBD2. CDR1 SGHAT and CDR2 FQNNGV come from the germline V gene. V was clipped by 6 bases and J by 1 base; unmatched bases: 6. CDR3 size: 15 residues. CDR3 sequence: CASSFSGGISYEQYF. CDR3 sequence (DNA): TGTGCCAGCAGTTTTAGCGGGGGGATATCCTACGAGCAGTACTTC.

The genes are TRBV5-1 and TRBJ1-2, with D unresolved. The CDR3 has 13 amino acids. With 5 bases removed from V and 3 bases from J, the gap between germline ends came to 11 bases. Germline lookup yields CDR1 SGHRS and CDR2 YFSETQ. This chain's CDR3 is CASSLSSYYGYTF. Written as DNA, the CDR3 is TGCGCCAGCAGTCTATCAAGCTACTATGGCTACACCTTC.

The sample holds a few counts of this clone. The chain employs TRBV2 and TRBJ1-1, with 8 bases that match TRBD1. Unmatched junction bases numbered 2, after V lost 7 bases and J lost 4 bases. The length of the CDR3 is 12 residues. CDR1 SNHLY and CDR2 FYNNEI come from the germline V gene. The CDR3: CASTGTGTEAFF. The CDR3 DNA reads as TGTGCCAGCACCGGGACAGGCACTGAAGCTTTCTTT.

Written as DNA, the CDR3 is TGTGCCAGCTCACCACCCAGGGCAGGGGCCAACGGGGAGCTGTTTTTT. Encoded protein: CASSPPRAGANGELFF. This chain joins TRBV18 and TRBJ2-2; a possible D gene is TRBD1 (6 bases). This CDR3 contains 16 residues. CDR1 and CDR2 from the germline V gene are KGHSH and LQKENI. The germline V and J ends were trimmed by 0 bases and 7 bases, with 15 bases remaining between them.